This is a list of T cell receptor beta chains from one sample in a study of cytomegalovirus exposure and HLA in healthy donors. TCRdb keeps only in-frame clones here, not all; method: immunoSEQ multiplex PCR. The data hold roughly 120,000 clones, with around 86% observed a single time. The sample comprised PBMCs. The receptors shown here come from a young man in good health and CMV-seronegative. Each CDR3 is given with its conserved first and last residue. The D gene is left open where the match is weak. Expanded clones are given a class, and other clones once, few, many or no size at all.

size: NA; J: TRBJ2-7; V: TRBV27; D: TRBD1; CDR3: CASSHGQGSYEQYF; DNA: TGTGCCAGCAGTCACGGACAGGGCTCCTACGAGCAGTACTTC
size: NA; J: TRBJ2-3; V: TRBV29-1; D: TRBD1; CDR3: CSVDSGQNTDTQYF; DNA: TGCAGCGTTGATTCGGGACAGAACACAGATACGCAGTATTTT
size: NA; J: TRBJ2-7; V: TRBV13; D: NA; CDR3: CASSLGSGPTYEQYF; DNA: TGTGCCAGCAGCTTAGGTTCAGGCCCCACCTACGAGCAGTACTTC
size: NA; J: TRBJ2-2; V: TRBV13; D: TRBD2; CDR3: CASSSFGSGGYTGELFF; DNA: TGTGCCAGCAGCTCGTTCGGCAGCGGGGGGTACACCGGGGAGCTGTTTTTT
size: NA; J: TRBJ2-7; V: TRBV6-5; D: NA; CDR3: CATSYVSSYEQYF; DNA: TGTGCCACCAGTTACGTCAGCTCCTACGAGCAGTACTTC
size: NA; J: TRBJ2-7; V: TRBV7-2; D: NA; CDR3: CASSSSGVREQYF; DNA: TGTGCCAGCAGCTCTAGTGGTGTTCGAGAGCAGTACTTC
size: NA; J: TRBJ2-1; V: TRBV4-2; D: NA; CDR3: CASSQVVSAYNEQFF; DNA: TGTGCCAGCAGCCAGGTTGTTAGCGCCTACAATGAGCAGTTCTTC
size: many; J: TRBJ2-1; V: TRBV10-3; D: TRBD2; CDR3: CAISEISGANNEQFF; DNA: TGTGCCATCAGTGAAATTAGCGGGGCGAACAATGAGCAGTTCTTC
size: once; J: TRBJ1-2; V: TRBV10-3; D: NA; CDR3: CAVAPGAEGYTF; DNA: TGTGCCGTTGCCCCAGGGGCGGAGGGCTACACCTTC
size: NA; J: TRBJ2-7; V: TRBV7-8; D: TRBD1; CDR3: CASSPGTGGRSTAGGRQYEQYF; DNA: TGTGCCAGCAGTCCCGGGACAGGGGGCCGGTCAACAGCGGGAGGGAGACAGTACGAGCAGTACTTC
size: few; J: TRBJ2-7; V: TRBV27; D: TRBD1; CDR3: CASSSRTESTGAPYEQYF; DNA: TGTGCCAGCAGTTCTCGAACCGAGTCCACAGGGGCCCCCTACGAGCAGTACTTC
size: NA; J: TRBJ1-4; V: TRBV27; D: NA; CDR3: CASRRGEKLFF; DNA: TGTGCCAGCAGGCGGGGAGAAAAACTGTTTTTT
size: NA; J: TRBJ2-2; V: TRBV5-5; D: NA; CDR3: CASSLNRNSLNTGELFF; DNA: TGTGCCAGCAGCTTGAATAGGAACAGCCTGAACACCGGGGAGCTGTTTTTT
size: NA; J: TRBJ2-7; V: TRBV10-3; D: NA; CDR3: CAISDGPSYEQYF; DNA: TGTGCCATCAGTGATGGCCCCTCCTACGAGCAGTACTTC
size: once; J: TRBJ2-2; V: TRBV5-4; D: NA; CDR3: CASSLALGSTGELFF; DNA: TGTGCCAGCAGCTTGGCCCTTGGGAGCACCGGGGAGCTGTTTTTT
size: NA; J: TRBJ1-1; V: TRBV7-9; D: NA; CDR3: CASSLGGQTEAFF; DNA: TGTGCCAGCAGCTTAGGTGGACAGACTGAAGCTTTCTTT
size: once; J: TRBJ1-6; V: TRBV7-2; D: NA; CDR3: CASSLVWGEWSSYNSPLHF; DNA: TGTGCCAGCAGCTTAGTATGGGGGGAGTGGAGCTCCTATAATTCACCCCTCCACTTT
size: NA; J: TRBJ2-5; V: TRBV19; D: NA; CDR3: CASSIDSQIGETQYF; DNA: TGTGCCAGTAGTATAGATTCGCAGATTGGAGAGACCCAGTACTTC
size: few; J: TRBJ1-6; V: TRBV19; D: NA; CDR3: CASSIDGTHTSPLHF; DNA: TGTGCCAGTAGTATAGATGGGACACACACTTCACCCCTCCACTTT
size: NA; J: TRBJ2-5; V: TRBV19; D: TRBD1; CDR3: CASSSRDRGLETQYF; DNA: TGTGCCAGTAGTAGCCGGGACAGGGGGCTCGAGACCCAGTACTTC
size: NA; J: TRBJ1-4; V: TRBV6-6; D: NA; CDR3: CASSRNKNEKLFF; DNA: TGTGCCAGCAGTCGAAACAAAAATGAAAAACTGTTTTTT
size: NA; J: TRBJ1-2; V: TRBV6-1; D: TRBD1; CDR3: CASSERDRVGGTF; DNA: TGTGCCAGCAGTGAACGGGACAGGGTGGGGGGCACCTTC
size: NA; J: TRBJ2-2; V: TRBV7-9; D: NA; CDR3: CASSLGENSNTGELFF; DNA: TGTGCCAGCAGCTTAGGAGAGAACAGTAACACCGGGGAGCTGTTTTTT
size: NA; J: TRBJ1-2; V: TRBV5-1; D: NA; CDR3: CASSEGQNYGYTF; DNA: TGCGCCAGCAGTGAAGGACAGAACTATGGCTACACCTTC
size: NA; J: TRBJ2-2; V: TRBV5-1; D: NA; CDR3: CASSLPRSPNTGELFF; DNA: TGCGCCAGCAGCTTACCTAGATCCCCGAACACCGGGGAGCTGTTTTTT
size: NA; J: TRBJ2-7; V: TRBV7-2; D: TRBD1; CDR3: CAVGQGPEQYF; DNA: TGTGCCGTAGGACAGGGGCCCGAGCAGTACTTC
size: NA; J: TRBJ2-3; V: TRBV9; D: TRBD2; CDR3: CASSVGGGARDTQYF; DNA: TGTGCCAGCAGCGTAGGGGGGGGAGCCAGAGATACGCAGTATTTT
size: NA; J: TRBJ2-7; V: TRBV15; D: TRBD1; CDR3: CATSREVTGTGLGEQYF; DNA: TGTGCCACCAGCAGAGAGGTAACCGGGACAGGGCTGGGCGAGCAGTACTTC
size: NA; J: TRBJ2-1; V: TRBV23-1; D: TRBD1; CDR3: CASSPHIHRPGGAYNEQFF; DNA: TGCGCCAGCAGTCCTCATATACACAGGCCAGGGGGCGCGTACAATGAGCAGTTCTTC
size: NA; J: TRBJ1-1; V: TRBV11-2; D: NA; CDR3: CASSLGAGEAFF; DNA: TGTGCCAGCAGCTTAGGCGCGGGTGAAGCTTTCTTT
size: NA; J: TRBJ1-6; V: TRBV4-2; D: NA; CDR3: CASSTRQGNSPLHF; DNA: TGTGCCAGCAGCACCCGACAAGGCAATTCACCCCTCCACTTT
size: NA; J: TRBJ2-1; V: TRBV5-1; D: NA; CDR3: CASSLGVGAYNEQFF; DNA: TGCGCCAGCAGCTTGGGGGTTGGGGCTTACAATGAGCAGTTCTTC
size: NA; J: TRBJ2-5; V: TRBV9; D: TRBD1; CDR3: CASSLRGQGVGETQYF; DNA: TGTGCCAGCAGCTTGAGGGGGCAGGGAGTAGGAGAGACCCAGTACTTC
size: NA; J: TRBJ2-3; V: TRBV7-2; D: NA; CDR3: CASSPGQRGGTDTQYF; DNA: TGTGCCAGCAGCCCCGGACAGCGTGGGGGCACAGATACGCAGTATTTT
size: NA; J: TRBJ1-5; V: TRBV7-2; D: NA; CDR3: CASSSRKDRSNQPQHF; DNA: TGTGCCAGCAGCTCCCGGAAGGACAGAAGCAATCAGCCCCAGCATTTT
size: NA; J: TRBJ2-3; V: TRBV5-8; D: NA; CDR3: CASSPVLFTDTQYF; DNA: TGTGCCAGCAGCCCCGTACTGTTCACAGATACGCAGTATTTT
size: NA; J: TRBJ2-7; V: TRBV19; D: TRBD1; CDR3: CASNAGTGASEQYF; DNA: TGTGCCAGTAATGCCGGGACAGGGGCATCCGAGCAGTACTTC
size: NA; J: TRBJ2-3; V: TRBV7-9; D: NA; CDR3: CASSPRILTSTDTQYF; DNA: TGTGCCAGCAGCCCGCGCATCCTAACTAGCACAGATACGCAGTATTTT
size: NA; J: TRBJ2-7; V: TRBV27; D: TRBD2; CDR3: CASRAGTSGSNEQYF; DNA: TGTGCCAGCAGAGCCGGGACTAGCGGGAGTAACGAGCAGTACTTC
size: once; J: TRBJ2-5; V: TRBV7-8; D: NA; CDR3: CASSPRPDNQETQYF; DNA: TGTGCCAGCAGCCCCCGACCCGACAACCAAGAGACCCAGTACTTC
size: NA; J: TRBJ2-1; V: TRBV7-9; D: NA; CDR3: CASSLGQSPSYNEQFF; DNA: TGTGCCAGCAGCTTAGGACAATCGCCCTCCTACAATGAGCAGTTCTTC
size: NA; J: TRBJ2-4; V: TRBV5-6; D: TRBD1; CDR3: CASSQTGLGTKNIQYF; DNA: TGTGCCAGCAGCCAGACAGGGTTGGGAACCAAAAACATTCAGTACTTC
size: NA; J: TRBJ1-6; V: TRBV11-2; D: NA; CDR3: CASSLRGSAAPNSPLHF; DNA: TGTGCCAGCAGCTTAAGGGGGTCGGCAGCCCCAAATTCACCCCTCCACTTT
size: NA; J: TRBJ2-1; V: TRBV5-6; D: TRBD1; CDR3: CASSPGTGGYNEQFF; DNA: TGTGCCAGCAGCCCCGGGACAGGGGGATACAATGAGCAGTTCTTC
size: NA; J: TRBJ2-1; V: TRBV5-6; D: NA; CDR3: CASSHVRGASDEQFF; DNA: TGTGCCAGCAGCCATGTACGGGGGGCGTCAGATGAGCAGTTCTTC
size: NA; J: TRBJ2-5; V: TRBV6-5; D: TRBD1; CDR3: CASSYGGQGGETQYF; DNA: TGTGCCAGCAGTTACGGAGGACAGGGCGGAGAGACCCAGTACTTC
size: NA; J: TRBJ2-2; V: TRBV15; D: NA; CDR3: CATSSLDRNTGELFF; DNA: TGTGCCACCAGCAGTCTGGACAGAAACACCGGGGAGCTGTTTTTT
size: NA; J: TRBJ2-1; V: TRBV5-8; D: NA; CDR3: CASSLYSYNEQFF; DNA: TGTGCCAGCAGCTTGTACTCCTACAATGAGCAGTTCTTC
size: NA; J: TRBJ2-7; V: TRBV2; D: TRBD1; CDR3: CAISSPTGLSYEQYF; DNA: TGTGCCATCTCCTCCCCGACAGGGCTTTCCTACGAGCAGTACTTC
size: NA; J: TRBJ2-3; V: TRBV5-6; D: NA; CDR3: CASSLEGWDTQYF; DNA: TGTGCCAGCAGCTTGGAGGGGTGGGATACGCAGTATTTT
size: NA; J: TRBJ1-2; V: TRBV6-5; D: NA; CDR3: CASSYDADNYGYTF; DNA: TGTGCCAGCAGTTACGACGCAGACAATTATGGCTACACCTTC
size: NA; J: TRBJ1-4; V: TRBV5-1; D: NA; CDR3: CASSPDSPNEKLFF; DNA: TGCGCCAGCAGCCCGGACAGCCCTAATGAAAAACTGTTTTTT
size: NA; J: TRBJ1-5; V: TRBV29-1; D: NA; CDR3: CSVQGGGQPQHF; DNA: TGCAGCGTTCAGGGTGGGGGCCAGCCCCAGCATTTT
size: NA; J: TRBJ2-7; V: TRBV15; D: TRBD2; CDR3: CATSRDRAGGGLYEQYF; DNA: TGTGCCACCAGCAGAGATCGGGCGGGGGGCGGCTTGTACGAGCAGTACTTC